The clone carrying this T cell receptor (beta chain) was seen just once. Mismatch with germline at one junction end may stem from a read error. This sample stems from a study of tumor-infiltrating lymphocytes in primary liver carcinoma. Study as a whole: Sample counts of productive TCRbeta reads spanned roughly 3.65 to 8 million; these counts were similar across tissue types.

Total RNA amounting to 450 to 550 ng was the source from which TCR beta cDNA was made with a constant-region primer. ARM-PCR was slightly modified, and three nested multiplex PCR rounds with it gave rise to the TCR beta libraries. TCRdb independently ran MiXCR on the multiplex PCR reads; one entry per CDR3 protein. The table has over 95,000 distinct CDR3 sequences, almost 70% seen once. Co-extraction yielded RNA and DNA from 20-30 mg of unsorted bulk tissue. Viable tumor cells exceeded 85% in all tumor samples. The origin of this receptor is a woman aged 60-75 years with primary liver carcinoma and hepatitis B virus infection. Material: liver tumor tissue from sampling region 5. The sample's subset: tumor region T5, tumor centre.

The CDR3 nucleotides are TGTGTCAGCAGTTTCCAGGGGGCATTTGGCGAGCAGTACTTC. This translates into CVSSFQGAFGEQYF. V gene TRBV28 combines with J gene TRBJ2-7; TRBD1 matches 8 bases. The length of the CDR3 is 14 residues. Germline CDR1 and CDR2: MDHEN and SYDVKM.